A single sample gave rise to the 14 T cell receptor beta chains below, sequenced in a study of human T cells and chemical hapten exposure (dated by TCRdb to the early 2020s). Library preparation was by RACE. TCRdb names NextSeq 500 as the instrument used. TCRdb ran its own pipeline on the public reads, namely fastp trimming at Q25 and MiXCR clone calling, and kept in-frame beta chains. Rows are combined by CDR3 protein, so each entry shows the most common genes and DNA. The sample records over 130,000 distinct CDR3 sequences, about 12% of which are singletons. 1.3% to 1.5% of the sample belongs to the ten largest clones. Sample time point, as interpreted from the label and publication: patch test 2, 6 weeks after DPC sensitization. This specimen's treatment or condition label, interpreted: therapeutic diphenylcyclopropenone sensitization with weekly scalp DPC. Source: whole blood, taken in connection with sensitization to the hapten diphenylcyclopropenone (DPC). The receptors were gathered from a woman aged 45-65 years with alopecia areata. Some clones in this sample may be carry-over from other donors' samples.

The V call is TRBV7-2, the J call TRBJ2-3; D call uncertain. Germline V gene data show CDR1 as SGHTA and CDR2 as FQGNSA. V dropped 5 bases and J dropped 8 bases, with 14 bases sitting between them. There are 13 residues in the CDR3. The CDR3: CASSLEAYGTQYF. The CDR3 bases are TGTGCCAGCAGCCTTGAAGCTTACGGTACGCAGTATTTT.

This chain links TRBV20-1 with TRBJ2-2; 10 positions match TRBD2. CDR1 is DFQATT and CDR2 is SNEGSKA in the germline V gene (reference sequence). V lost 5 bases and J lost 5; bases outside the gene matches: 8. This CDR3 has 15 residues. This CDR3 is CSARTLAGVTGELFF. The CDR3 DNA sequence: TGCAGTGCTCGGACCCTAGCGGGGGTTACCGGGGAGCTGTTTTTT.

Notes on this clonotype: A read error may account for a junction end that differs from germline. The V gene is TRBV10-3, the J gene TRBJ1-1; a possible D gene is TRBD1 (5 bases). Germline V gives CDR1 ENHRY, CDR2 SYGVKD. The CDR3 runs 13 residues. The CDR3 reads CAITKDTNTVAFF. The DNA of the CDR3 is TGTGCCATCACGAAGGACACGAACACTGTAGCTTTCTTT.

J is TRBJ2-3 and V is TRBV7-2; TRBD1 matches at 8 bases. The germline CDR1 and CDR2 sequences are SGHTA and FQGNSA. V shed 1 base, J shed 3 bases, and the junction held 6 bases outside the gene matches. This CDR3 spans 16 amino acids. For the CDR3, the DNA is TGTGCCAGCAGCTTAGACGGCAGGGGGCAGACAGATACGCAGTATTTT. It encodes CASSLDGRGQTDTQYF.

This clonotype was seen a handful of times. This chain joins TRBV30 and TRBJ1-1; D gene unclear. The CDR3 runs to 12 residues. Germline V gene data show CDR1 as GTSNPN and CDR2 as SVGIG (reference sequence). V lost 4 bases to trimming and J lost 2 bases, with 8 bases between them. DNA of the CDR3: TGTGCCTGGATTACAGCAAACACTGAAGCTTTCTTT. Its translation: CAWITANTEAFF. The full variable domain, rest sourced from reference TRBV30 and TRBJ1-1, is SQTIHQWPATLVQPVGSPLSLECTVEGTSNPNLYWYRQAAGRGLQLLFYSVGIGQISSEVPQNLSASRPQDRQFILSSKKLLLSDSGFYLCAWITANTEAFFGQGTRLTVV.

This clonotype has a handful of counts. V is TRBV11-3 and J is TRBJ2-7, with D possibly being TRBD1 or TRBD2 (5 bases each). The germline gives CDR1 SGHNT, CDR2 YENEEA. Trimming pared 5 bases from V and 0 bases from J, leaving 17 bases between. This CDR3 comprises 16 residues. The DNA of the CDR3 is TGTGCCAGCAGCCTCACGTCGGGACGGCACTCCTACGAGCAGTACTTC. Translated, it gives CASSLTSGRHSYEQYF.

This clonotype was picked up a small number of times. V usage is TRBV7-9 and J usage is TRBJ2-7; D gene unclear. Germline CDR1 SEHNR, CDR2 FQNEAQ (reference sequence). This CDR3 comprises 14 residues. The V and J ends lost 0 bases and 1 base respectively, with 7 bases between them. Here the CDR3 DNA reads TGTGCCAGCAGCTTAGCCGTAGCATCCTACGAGCAGTACTTC. Translation gives CASSLAVASYEQYF. Full variable domain (missing parts from reference TRBV7-9 and TRBJ2-7): DTGVSQNPRHKITKRGQNVTFRCDPISEHNRLYWYRQTLGQGPEFLTYFQNEAQLEKSRLLSDRFSAERPKGSFSTLEIQRTEQGDSAMYLCASSLAVASYEQYFGPGTRLTVT.

The chain recombines TRBV30 with TRBJ2-1; 10 bases are a match to TRBD2. The CDR3 is made up of 14 amino acids. Germline lookup yields CDR1 GTSNPN and CDR2 SVGIG (reference sequence). After removal of 3 bases from V and 6 bases from J, the junction contained 5 bases not matched to a gene. The CDR3 bases are TGTGCCTGGAGCACGGGACTAGCGCCCAATGAGCAGTTCTTC. Amino acids: CAWSTGLAPNEQFF.

This clonotype was recorded a few times. The genes are TRBV7-2 and TRBJ2-5; the D call may be TRBD1 or TRBD2 (5 bases each). The V gene's germline CDR1 is SGHTA and CDR2 FQGNSA. The CDR3 totals 14 residues. V lost 7 bases and J lost 4, with 16 bases in between. CDR3 sequence: CASTAGWGRETQYF. CDR3 sequence (DNA): TGTGCCAGCACCGCTGGTTGGGGGAGAGAGACCCAGTACTTC.

This clonotype was counted many times. The chain links TRBV6-5 to TRBJ2-7; the match to TRBD2 covers 7 bases. V was pared by 6 bases and J by 4 bases, with 6 bases of the junction left unmatched. Germline V gives CDR1 MNHEY, CDR2 SVGAGI. The CDR3 length is 13 residues. The CDR3: CASRIKAGYEQYF. The CDR3 DNA follows: TGTGCCAGCAGGATAAAAGCGGGGTACGAGCAGTACTTC.

As for this clonotype: A single base separates this from a much larger clone, so it may be a read error. The chain is built from TRBV30 and TRBJ2-3; 7 nucleotides line up with TRBD2. CDR3 size: 15 residues. In germline, CDR1 is GTSNPN, CDR2 SVGIG (reference sequence). The CDR3: CAWGVRGSSTDTQYF. In nucleotides, the CDR3 is TGTGCCTGGGGTGTACGCGGGAGTAGCACAGATACGCAGTATTTT. The variable domain in full, completed from reference TRBV30 and TRBJ2-3, reads SQTIHQWPATLVQPVGSPLSLECTVEGTSNPNLYWYRQAAGRGLQLLFYSVGIGQISSEVPQNLSASRPQDRQFILSSKKLLLSDSGFYLCAWGVRGSSTDTQYFGPGTRLTVL.

This clonotype was recorded a few times. V usage is TRBV28 and J usage is TRBJ2-4, with 12 bases fitting TRBD1. The CDR3 is 15 amino acids. V trimming: 8 bases; J trimming: 12 bases; junction bases outside the gene matches: 14. Germline V gives CDR1 MDHEN, CDR2 SYDVKM. For the CDR3, the DNA is TGTGCCAGCTCCAAGGCGGGACAGGGGGCGCCCGCTCAGTACTTC. It codes for CASSKAGQGAPAQYF.

The rearrangement joins TRBV20-1 to TRBJ2-7; 12 nucleotides align to TRBD1. Losses at the gene ends were 5 bases for V and 6 bases for J; bases not matched to a gene: 5. Looked up from germline, CDR1 is DFQATT and CDR2 is SNEGSKA (reference sequence). The CDR3 extends over 13 amino acids. The DNA for the CDR3 is TGCAGTGCTCCGGGACAGGGGGCCGCCGAGCAGTACTTC. Amino acids: CSAPGQGAAEQYF.

At least ten counts were recorded for this clonotype. The rearrangement joins TRBV12-3 or TRBV12-4 to TRBJ2-7; 8 bases fit TRBD1. V lost 8 bases, J lost 5 bases, and 14 bases stayed unmatched. The length of the CDR3 is 15 residues. The CDR3 region has the DNA TGTGCCAGCCAACACTCCGGGACAGGCTACAACGAGCAGTACTTC. Its protein is CASQHSGTGYNEQYF.